Here is one T cell receptor (beta chain) with its context. The data stem from a study of cytomegalovirus exposure and HLA in healthy donors. Sequencing used immunoSEQ multiplex PCR; TCRdb keeps in-frame clones, though not all of them. The sample lists 150,000 to 250,000 clones, roughly 77% occurring once. The V and J ends lost 6 bases and 7 bases respectively, with 15 bases between them. The V gene's germline CDR1 is WNHNN and CDR2 SYGVQD (reference sequence). CDR3 length equals 13 residues. The clonotype was recovered from a woman between 25 and 40 years old in good health and CMV-seronegative. Sequenced: PBMCs. This sequence joins TRBV10-1 and TRBJ1-1, with D unclear. The CDR3 DNA follows: TGCGCCAGCAGCCCGGGAGGCGGGGATGAAGCTTTCTTT. This gives the protein CASSPGGGDEAFF.